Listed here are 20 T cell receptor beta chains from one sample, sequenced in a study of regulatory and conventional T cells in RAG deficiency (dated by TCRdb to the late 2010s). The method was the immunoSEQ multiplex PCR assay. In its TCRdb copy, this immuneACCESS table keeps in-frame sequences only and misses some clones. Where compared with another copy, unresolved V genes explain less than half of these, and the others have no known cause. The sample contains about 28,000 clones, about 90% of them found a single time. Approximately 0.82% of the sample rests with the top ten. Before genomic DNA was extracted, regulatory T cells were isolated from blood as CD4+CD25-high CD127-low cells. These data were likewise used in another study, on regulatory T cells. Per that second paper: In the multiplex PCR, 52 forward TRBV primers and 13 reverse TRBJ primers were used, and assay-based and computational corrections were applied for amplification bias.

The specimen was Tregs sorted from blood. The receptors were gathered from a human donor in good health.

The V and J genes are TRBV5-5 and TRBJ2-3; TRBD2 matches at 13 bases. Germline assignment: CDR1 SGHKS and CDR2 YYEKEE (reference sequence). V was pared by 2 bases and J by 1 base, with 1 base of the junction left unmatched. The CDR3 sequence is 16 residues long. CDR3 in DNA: TGTGCCAGCAGCTTAACTAGCGGGGGGGGCACAGATACGCAGTATTTT. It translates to CASSLTSGGGTDTQYF.

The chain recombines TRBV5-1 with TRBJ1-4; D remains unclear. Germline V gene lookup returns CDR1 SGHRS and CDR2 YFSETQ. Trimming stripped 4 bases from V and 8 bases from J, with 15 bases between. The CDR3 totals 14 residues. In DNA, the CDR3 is TGCGCCAGCAGCCCGGACGGGCGGCGAGAAAAACTGTTTTTT. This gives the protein CASSPDGRREKLFF.

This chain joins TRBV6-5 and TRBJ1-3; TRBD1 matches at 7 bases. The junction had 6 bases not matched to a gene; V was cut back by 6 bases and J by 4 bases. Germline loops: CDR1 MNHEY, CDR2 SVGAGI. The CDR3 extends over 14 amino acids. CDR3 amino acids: CASSPTGLGNTIYF. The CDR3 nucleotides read TGTGCCAGCAGCCCGACAGGGCTCGGAAACACCATATATTTT.

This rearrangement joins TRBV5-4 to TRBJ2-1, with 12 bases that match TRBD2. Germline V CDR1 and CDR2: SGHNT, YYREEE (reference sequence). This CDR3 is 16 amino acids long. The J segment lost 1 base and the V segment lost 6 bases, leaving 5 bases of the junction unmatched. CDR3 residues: CASTPLAGGSYNEQFF. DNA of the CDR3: TGTGCCAGCACTCCTCTAGCGGGGGGGTCCTACAATGAGCAGTTCTTC.

This CDR3 reads CASSLVGTGGYNEQFF. The DNA of the CDR3 is TGTGCCAGCAGCTTAGTAGGGACAGGGGGCTACAATGAGCAGTTCTTC. V gene TRBV7-2 combines with J gene TRBJ2-1; TRBD1 matches 11 bases. This CDR3 is built from 16 residues. Germline V gene lookup returns CDR1 SGHTA and CDR2 FQGNSA. Trimming took 1 base from V and 3 from J; bases not matched to a gene: 2.

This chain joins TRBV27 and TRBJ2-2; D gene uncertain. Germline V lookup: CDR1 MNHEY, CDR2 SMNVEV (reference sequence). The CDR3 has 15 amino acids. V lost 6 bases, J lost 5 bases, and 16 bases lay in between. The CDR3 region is CASRTTPRWTGELFF. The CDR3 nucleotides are TGTGCCAGCAGAACAACCCCCAGGTGGACCGGGGAGCTGTTTTTT.

The CDR3 DNA is TGCGCCAGCAGCCCAGGACCTACTAATGAAAAACTGTTTTTT. It yields the protein CASSPGPTNEKLFF. J is TRBJ1-4 and V is TRBV4-1; D unclear. Germline-derived CDR1 and CDR2 are MGHRA and YSYEKL. The CDR3 is made up of 14 amino acids. Trimming took 4 bases from V and 2 from J, leaving 8 bases between them.

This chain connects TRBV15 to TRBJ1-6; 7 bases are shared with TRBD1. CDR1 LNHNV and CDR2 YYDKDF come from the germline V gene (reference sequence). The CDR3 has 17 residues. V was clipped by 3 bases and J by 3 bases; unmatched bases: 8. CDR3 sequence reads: CATSSQVNRGYNSPLHF. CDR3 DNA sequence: TGTGCCACCAGCAGCCAGGTTAACAGGGGCTATAATTCACCCCTCCACTTT. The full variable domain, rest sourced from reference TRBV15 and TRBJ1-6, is DAMVIQNPRYQVTQFGKPVTLSCSQTLNHNVMYWYQQKSSQAPKLLFHYYDKDFNNEADTPDNFQSRRPNTSFCFLDIRSPGLGDTAMYLCATSSQVNRGYNSPLHFGNGTRLTVT.

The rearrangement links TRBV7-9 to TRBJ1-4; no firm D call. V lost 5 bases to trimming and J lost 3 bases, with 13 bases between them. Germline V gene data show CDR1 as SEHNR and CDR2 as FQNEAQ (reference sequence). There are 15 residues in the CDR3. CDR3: CASSPHPAANEKLFF. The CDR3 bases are TGTGCCAGCAGCCCTCACCCAGCGGCTAATGAAAAACTGTTTTTT.

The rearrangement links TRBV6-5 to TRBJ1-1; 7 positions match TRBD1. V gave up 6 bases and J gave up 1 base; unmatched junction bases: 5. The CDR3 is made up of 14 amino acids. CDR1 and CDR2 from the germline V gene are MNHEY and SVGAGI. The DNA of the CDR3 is TGTGCCAGCAGAAAGAGACAGGGGAACACTGAAGCTTTCTTT. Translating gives CASRKRQGNTEAFF.

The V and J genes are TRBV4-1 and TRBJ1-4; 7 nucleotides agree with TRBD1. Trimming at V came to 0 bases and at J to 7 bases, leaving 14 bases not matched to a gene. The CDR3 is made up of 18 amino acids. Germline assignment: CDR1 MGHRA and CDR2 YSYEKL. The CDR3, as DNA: TGCGCCAGCAGCCAAGAGGGGCTTCCCGCAGGGGGTTCTGAAAAACTGTTTTTT. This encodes CASSQEGLPAGGSEKLFF.

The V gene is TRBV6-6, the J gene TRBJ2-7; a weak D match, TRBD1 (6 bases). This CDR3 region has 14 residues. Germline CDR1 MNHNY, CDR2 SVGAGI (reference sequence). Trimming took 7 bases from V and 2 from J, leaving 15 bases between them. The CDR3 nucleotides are TGTGCCAGCACCAGGGGCCCACTACCCTACGAGCAGTACTTC. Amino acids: CASTRGPLPYEQYF.

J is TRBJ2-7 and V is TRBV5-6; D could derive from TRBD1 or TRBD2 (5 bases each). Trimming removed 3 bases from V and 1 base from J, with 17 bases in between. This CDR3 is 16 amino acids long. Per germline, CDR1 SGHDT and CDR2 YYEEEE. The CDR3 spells CASSSWSLGRSYEQYF. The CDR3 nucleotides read TGTGCCAGCAGCTCCTGGAGTCTGGGACGGTCCTACGAGCAGTACTTC.

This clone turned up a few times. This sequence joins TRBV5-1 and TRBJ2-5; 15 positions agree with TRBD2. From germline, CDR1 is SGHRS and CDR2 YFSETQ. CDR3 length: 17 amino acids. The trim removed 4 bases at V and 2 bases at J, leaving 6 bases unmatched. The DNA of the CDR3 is TGCGCCAGCAGCCCAGGGACTAGCGGGGGGATACAAGAGACCCAGTACTTC. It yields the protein CASSPGTSGGIQETQYF.

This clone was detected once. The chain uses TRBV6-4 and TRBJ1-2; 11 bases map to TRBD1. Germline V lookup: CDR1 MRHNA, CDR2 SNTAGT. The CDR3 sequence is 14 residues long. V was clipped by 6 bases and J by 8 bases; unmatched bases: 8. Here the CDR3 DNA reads TGTGCCAGCAGAGGACAGGGGGCCCATGAGGGCTACACCTTC. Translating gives CASRGQGAHEGYTF.

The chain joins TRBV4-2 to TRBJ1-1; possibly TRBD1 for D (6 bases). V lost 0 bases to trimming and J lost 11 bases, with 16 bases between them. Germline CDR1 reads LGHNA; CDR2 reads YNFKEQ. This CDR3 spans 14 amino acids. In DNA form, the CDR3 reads TGTGCCAGCAGCCAAGACGGCCTACTGAGGGGGGCTTTCTTT. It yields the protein CASSQDGLLRGAFF.

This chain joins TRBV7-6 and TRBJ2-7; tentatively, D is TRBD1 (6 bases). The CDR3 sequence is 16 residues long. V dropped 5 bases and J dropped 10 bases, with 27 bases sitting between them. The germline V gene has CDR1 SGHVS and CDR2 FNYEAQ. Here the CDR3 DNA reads TGTGCCAGCAGCCCGGACAGTCCCTTCCTACGAGCGGCCCAGTACTTC. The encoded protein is CASSPDSPFLRAAQYF.

CDR3 sequence reads: CASSERKSSGNTIYF. CDR3 coding DNA: TGTGCCAGTAGTGAAAGAAAGAGCTCTGGAAACACCATATATTTT. The chain uses TRBV19 and TRBJ1-3; no clear D. This CDR3 contains 15 residues. V was shortened by 5 bases and J by 0 bases, with 11 bases between the two germline ends. CDR1 is LNHDA and CDR2 is SQIVND in the germline V gene (reference sequence).

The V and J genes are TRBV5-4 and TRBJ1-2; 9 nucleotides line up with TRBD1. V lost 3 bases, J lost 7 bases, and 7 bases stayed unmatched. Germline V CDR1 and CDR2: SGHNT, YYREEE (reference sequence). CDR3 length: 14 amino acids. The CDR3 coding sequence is TGTGCCAGCAGCTGGGGACAGGGCGCCGCTGGCTACACCTTC. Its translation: CASSWGQGAAGYTF.

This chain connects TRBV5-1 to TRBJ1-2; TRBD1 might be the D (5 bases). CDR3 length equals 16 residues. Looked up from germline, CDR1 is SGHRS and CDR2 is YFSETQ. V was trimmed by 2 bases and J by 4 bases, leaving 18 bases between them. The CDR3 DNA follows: TGCGCCAGCAGCTTATTGCAGGGCTCGCCGAGCTATGGCTACACCTTC. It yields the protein CASSLLQGSPSYGYTF.